The present T cell receptor (beta chain) was sequenced within a study of cytomegalovirus exposure and HLA in healthy donors. Study observations and caveats: Presence/absence analyses supposed approximately even sequencing depth among donors.

Primers included in the PCR were 60 Vbeta and 13 Jbeta primers. Data came from immunoSEQ multiplex PCR; TCRdb stores just in-frame clones and leaves some out. The table includes 150,000 to 200,000 clones, around 83% detected once. Germline values: CDR1 SEHNR, CDR2 FQNEAQ (reference sequence). Trimming took 1 base from V and 0 from J; bases not matched to a gene: 2. The CDR3 has 16 amino acids. Notes on this clone: As yet, its antigen is unknown.

At sampling all donors were nominally healthy, likely with unrecorded immune exposures. The clonotype was recovered from a man in his fifties or sixties in good health and CMV-seropositive. The sequenced sample consisted of PBMCs. The gene calls are TRBV7-9 and TRBJ2-2; 7 bases align to TRBD1. CDR3 protein: CASSLVGTANTGELFF. As DNA, the CDR3 is TGTGCCAGCAGCTTAGTCGGGACAGCGAACACCGGGGAGCTGTTTTTT.